Following are 15 T cell receptor beta chains from one sample sequenced in a study of T cell changes during pregnancy in multiple sclerosis. Produced via immunoSEQ multiplex PCR; TCRdb's table is partial and in-frame only. Of around 69,000 clones in the sample, roughly 90% were seen once. Sequencing was performed on peripheral blood, taken in the first trimester of pregnancy. The receptors originated from a female donor with multiple sclerosis, enrolled in a pregnancy study.

CDR3 sequence: CASTIGGAENQPQHF. CDR3 DNA: TGTGCCAGCACCATCGGAGGGGCAGAAAATCAGCCCCAGCATTTT. The rearrangement joins TRBV6-1 to TRBJ1-5; maybe TRBD1 (5 bases). Looked up from germline, CDR1 is MNHNS and CDR2 is SASEGT. Trimming pared 7 bases from V and 4 bases from J, leaving 17 bases between. This CDR3 contains 15 residues.

In regard to this clone: The junction shows a germline mismatch at one end, possibly a read error. This chain joins TRBV5-8 and TRBJ1-2; 11 bases are a match to TRBD1. The germline V gene has CDR1 SGHTS and CDR2 YDEGEE. The CDR3 consists of 11 residues. CDR3: CASSYRTGGYF. CDR3 nucleotides: TGTGCCAGCAGCTACCGGACAGGGGGCTACTTC.

The J gene is TRBJ1-4, the V gene TRBV5-1, with D uncertain. The ends were cut back, 0 bases at V and 1 base at J, with 10 bases in the middle. Germline CDR1 and CDR2: SGHRS and YFSETQ. The CDR3 consists of 16 residues. CDR3 nucleotide sequence: TGCGCCAGCAGCTTGGGACATCGGAAAACTAATGAAAAACTGTTTTTT. Its translation: CASSLGHRKTNEKLFF.

The rearrangement links TRBV7-9 to TRBJ2-3; TRBD2 might be the D (5 bases). Germline lookup yields CDR1 SEHNR and CDR2 FQNEAQ (reference sequence). The CDR3 loop spans 13 amino acids. Trimming pared 5 bases from V and 11 bases from J, leaving 17 bases between. The CDR3: CASSEDFLGGQYF. CDR3 DNA: TGTGCCAGCAGCGAGGACTTTTTGGGTGGGCAGTATTTT.

The chain links TRBV7-2 to TRBJ2-1; D is perhaps TRBD2 (5 bases). The CDR3 extends over 14 amino acids. Trimming left V 4 bases short and J 8 bases short, with 15 bases between. Germline V gene data show CDR1 as SGHTA and CDR2 as FQGNSA. DNA for the CDR3: TGTGCCAGCAGCTCCCGGGATCGGACCCATGAGCAGTTCTTC. This translates into CASSSRDRTHEQFF.

This clone has a single count. The chain employs TRBV28 and TRBJ2-7, with no clear D. V dropped 4 bases and J dropped 3 bases, with 7 bases sitting between them. Per the germline V gene, CDR1 is MDHEN and CDR2 is SYDVKM. This CDR3 comprises 12 residues. CDR3 nucleotides: TGTGCCAGCAGTTCCGGGTACTACGAGCAGTACTTC. Protein sequence: CASSSGYYEQYF. Looking up the rest from reference TRBV28 and TRBJ2-7 gives the full variable domain: DVKVTQSSRYLVKRTGEKVFLECVQDMDHENMFWYRQDPGLGLRLIYFSYDVKMKEKGDIPEGYSVSREKKERFSLILESASTNQTSMYLCASSSGYYEQYFGPGTRLTVT.

In the case of this clone: Mismatch with germline at one junction end may stem from a read error. J is TRBJ2-1 and V is TRBV7-7; D unclear. The length of the CDR3 is 13 residues. Germline values: CDR1 SSHAT, CDR2 FNYEAQ (reference sequence). In nucleotides, the CDR3 is TGTGCTAGCAGCTTTAGCCCTTCCAATGAGCAGTTCTTC. This encodes CASSFSPSNEQFF.

The chain recombines TRBV7-6 with TRBJ2-1; D is unresolved. Trimming cost V 1 base and J 4 bases, with 5 bases left between them. The CDR3 has 13 residues. CDR1 SGHVS and CDR2 FNYEAQ come from the germline V gene. The CDR3 DNA reads TGTGCCAGCAGCTTAGAGCCATACAATGAGCAGTTCTTC. Amino acid sequence: CASSLEPYNEQFF.

This clone was counted a single time. V gene TRBV30 combines with J gene TRBJ1-2; weak D call: TRBD1 (6 bases). CDR3 length: 14 residues. Germline lookup yields CDR1 GTSNPN and CDR2 SVGIG (reference sequence). V was trimmed by 5 bases and J by 8 bases, leaving 21 bases between them. CDR3 in DNA: TGTGCCTGGGGCCAAACAGACAGGATTAGAGGCTACACCTTC. Amino acids: CAWGQTDRIRGYTF.

The V and J genes are TRBV29-1 and TRBJ2-5; D is perhaps TRBD1 (5 bases). The DNA end is more similar to TRBJ2-7, so the J call may be wrong. The CDR3 is 12 residues long. Germline assignment: CDR1 SQVTM and CDR2 ANQGSEA. The CDR3 here is CSVVDNSYEQYF. The CDR3 nucleotides are TGCAGCGTTGTGGACAACTCCTACGAGCAGTACTTC.

This chain links TRBV5-6 with TRBJ2-1; 10 nucleotides match TRBD2. The V gene end was trimmed by 4 bases and the J gene end by 2 bases; junction bases not matched to a gene: 6. The CDR3 has 16 amino acids. Germline values: CDR1 SGHDT, CDR2 YYEEEE. The CDR3 nucleotides are TGTGCCAGCAGCCGGGGGACTAGCGTGGCCTACAATGAGCAGTTCTTC. This codes for CASSRGTSVAYNEQFF. Full variable domain (outside the CDR3, taken from reference TRBV5-6 and TRBJ2-1): DAGVTQSPTHLIKTRGQQVTLRCSPKSGHDTVSWYQQALGQGPQFIFQYYEEEERQRGNFPDRFSGHQFPNYSSELNVNALLLGDSALYLCASSRGTSVAYNEQFFGPGTRLTVL.

This clone was seen once. V usage is TRBV18 and J usage is TRBJ1-5; 7 bases agree with TRBD1. This CDR3 has 14 amino acids. Germline CDR1 and CDR2: KGHSH and LQKENI. After removal of 6 bases from V and 3 bases from J, the junction contained 5 bases not matched to a gene. This CDR3 reads CASSLRGNNQPQHF. For the CDR3, the DNA is TGTGCCAGCTCGCTCAGGGGGAACAATCAGCCCCAGCATTTT.

The chain is built from TRBV10-3 and TRBJ2-2; possible D gene TRBD2, 5 bases. The CDR3 runs 15 residues. V gave up 6 bases and J gave up 3 bases, with 14 bases separating them. CDR1 is ENHRY, CDR2 SYGVKD, per germline. In nucleotides, the CDR3 is TGTGCCATCAGAACCGGGAACTTAGACACCGGGGAGCTGTTTTTT. Protein product: CAIRTGNLDTGELFF.

The chain recombines TRBV28 with TRBJ1-2; D may be TRBD1 (6 bases). The CDR3 is 13 residues long. The ends were cut back, 6 bases at V and 8 bases at J, with 16 bases in the middle. Per germline, CDR1 MDHEN and CDR2 SYDVKM. CDR3: CASSTPGVRGYTF. The DNA for the CDR3 is TGTGCCAGCAGCACCCCAGGGGTTCGAGGCTACACCTTC.

V is TRBV6-5 and J is TRBJ1-1; TRBD1 is a possible D gene (5 bases). The germline gives CDR1 MNHEY, CDR2 SVGAGI. Trimming removed 7 bases from V and 11 bases from J, with 20 bases in between. This CDR3 is 13 amino acids long. The chain's CDR3 is CASNFPGGDDAFF. In DNA form, the CDR3 reads TGTGCCAGCAATTTTCCGGGAGGGGACGATGCTTTCTTT.